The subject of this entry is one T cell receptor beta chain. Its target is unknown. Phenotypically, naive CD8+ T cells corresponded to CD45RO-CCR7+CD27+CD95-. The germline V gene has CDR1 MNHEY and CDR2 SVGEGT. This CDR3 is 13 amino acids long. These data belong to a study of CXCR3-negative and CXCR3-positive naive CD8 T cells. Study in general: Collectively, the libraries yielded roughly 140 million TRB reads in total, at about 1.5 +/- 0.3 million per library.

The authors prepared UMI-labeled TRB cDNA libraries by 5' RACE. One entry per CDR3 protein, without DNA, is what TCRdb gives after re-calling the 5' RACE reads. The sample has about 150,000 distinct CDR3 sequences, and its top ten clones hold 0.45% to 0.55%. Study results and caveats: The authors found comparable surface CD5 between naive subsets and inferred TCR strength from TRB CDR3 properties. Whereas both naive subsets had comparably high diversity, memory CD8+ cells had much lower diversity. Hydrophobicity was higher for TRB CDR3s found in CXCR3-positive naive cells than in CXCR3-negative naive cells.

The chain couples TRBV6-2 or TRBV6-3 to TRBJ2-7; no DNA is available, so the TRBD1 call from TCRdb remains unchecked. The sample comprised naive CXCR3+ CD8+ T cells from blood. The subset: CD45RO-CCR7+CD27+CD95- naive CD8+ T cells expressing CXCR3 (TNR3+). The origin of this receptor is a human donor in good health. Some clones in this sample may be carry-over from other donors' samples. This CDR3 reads CASRQDWLYEQYF.